The present TCR beta chain was sequenced within a study of T cells in Graves' hyperthyroidism and ophthalmopathy (dated by TCRdb to 2018 to 2020). Describing the broader study: Peripheral blood was sampled at the time of initial diagnosis, prior to any treatment. In several Graves' hyperthyroidism patients, the study also compared T-cell repertoires from thyroid tissue with T-cell repertoires from blood. The paper reports TCR Vbeta CDR3 sequencing of fewer than 150 peripheral blood samples: 40 or so ophthalmopathy, over 70 hyperthyroidism and 17 progressor patients. An independent validation cohort of 18 to 20 hyperthyroidism patients and approximately 15 patients who later progressed to ophthalmopathy tested prospective prediction of ophthalmopathy. The 75 to 100 discovery patients were divided at random into training and test sets in a 7:3 ratio. To identify TCR V-J signatures that set the groups apart, the researchers used a discovery cohort of 90 to 100 patients, made up of around 42 with Graves' ophthalmopathy and about 59 with stable Graves' hyperthyroidism. After sampling, hyperthyroidism patients received methimazole starting at 30 mg daily, and ophthalmopathy patients received high-dose intravenous methylprednisolone. Points the paper makes about the study in general: During validation, the model predicted progression to ophthalmopathy a median of approximately 7 months ahead of onset, with more than 60% sensitivity and more than 72% specificity. Most expanded thyroid clonotypes (frequency above 0.001) were also found in blood, which suggests that blood repertoires may mirror thyroid immune responses. Sample size was not statistically predetermined, and investigators were not blinded to group allocation. In cross-validation, a model built on a 13 V-J signature told ophthalmopathy apart from stable hyperthyroidism with approximately 90% sensitivity and approximately 84% specificity, and in testing the same model reached 80%/75%.

Stable Graves' hyperthyroidism was defined as no progression to ophthalmopathy during 18 months of follow-up. Hyperthyroidism patients were aged 18 to 65 years and newly diagnosed, with disease duration of less than 2 months. Exclusion was applied to patients with uncontrolled infections, other autoimmune diseases, pregnancy or lactation. Diagnoses relied on clinical symptoms, serum thyroxine and TRAb, thyroid ultrasound and orbital computed tomography. PBMCs were separated from 10 ml of fresh peripheral blood using Ficoll-Paque density gradient centrifugation. Trizol reagent was used to extract total RNA, and RNA quality was then checked on an Agilent 2100 Bioanalyzer. This clonotype occurred many times. Its antigen remains unidentified. No qualities accompany the bases; no much larger clone lies one base away. The TCR beta CDR3 regions were amplified from RNA transcripts. For the first round of RT-PCR on the TCR CDR3, the HTBI primer set was used together with the Qiagen OneStep RT-PCR kit. A second multiplex PCR round built the libraries, followed by size selection and purification. Paired-end sequencing of the libraries was performed with 100 bp reads on an Illumina HiSeq2000. In the authors' own workflow: Raw data were processed with SOAPnuke, discarding reads with adapters, uncalled bases, mean Phred below 15, or no exact constant-primer or identifier match. COPE v1.2.5 was used to merge high-quality paired reads, and clonotypes were defined as unique nucleotide sequences. MiTCR v1.1 was used to align the clonotypes against IMGT TRBV, TRBD and TRBJ reference segments. The analysis included only V-J combinations with a frequency above 0.0001, which together covered around 99% of the repertoires. The TCS score was defined as the ratio of F50 (clonal expansion) to E x V (chaos), calculated using BLOSUM62-based TCRdist between CDR3 peptides within each V-J. Welch's t-statistics and random forest reduced around 520 V-J features to 13, which were used in a naive Bayes classifier (R e1071). TCRdb trimmed the raw reads at Q25, called clones with MiXCR and kept productive beta chains. Rows with one shared CDR3 protein collapse into an entry with the most common genes and DNA. None of the V and J calls come from the authors' own analysis; TCRdb made them. Counted in this sample were roughly 300,000 distinct CDR3 sequences; roughly 21% of them appeared once. The ten largest clones represent 50% of the sample.

The TCR was taken from a woman in her 50s with Graves' hyperthyroidism. Specimen: blood.

The nucleotide sequence reads TGCAGTGCTCGGTCGGGATCGGGAAATGAGCAGTTCTTC. This sequence encodes CSARSGSGNEQFF. The rearranged chain carries TRBV20-1 and TRBJ2-1, and perhaps TRBD2 as D gene, on 5 matching bases. Via the germline V gene (reference sequence), CDR1 is DFQATT and CDR2 SNEGSKA. Counted from cysteine to phenylalanine, this CDR3 has 13 amino acids. The sequence is cut down to CDR3 DNA, 39 bases in frame from base 1. V is pared back by 5 bases and J by 7 bases, with 15 bases lying between the germline termini.